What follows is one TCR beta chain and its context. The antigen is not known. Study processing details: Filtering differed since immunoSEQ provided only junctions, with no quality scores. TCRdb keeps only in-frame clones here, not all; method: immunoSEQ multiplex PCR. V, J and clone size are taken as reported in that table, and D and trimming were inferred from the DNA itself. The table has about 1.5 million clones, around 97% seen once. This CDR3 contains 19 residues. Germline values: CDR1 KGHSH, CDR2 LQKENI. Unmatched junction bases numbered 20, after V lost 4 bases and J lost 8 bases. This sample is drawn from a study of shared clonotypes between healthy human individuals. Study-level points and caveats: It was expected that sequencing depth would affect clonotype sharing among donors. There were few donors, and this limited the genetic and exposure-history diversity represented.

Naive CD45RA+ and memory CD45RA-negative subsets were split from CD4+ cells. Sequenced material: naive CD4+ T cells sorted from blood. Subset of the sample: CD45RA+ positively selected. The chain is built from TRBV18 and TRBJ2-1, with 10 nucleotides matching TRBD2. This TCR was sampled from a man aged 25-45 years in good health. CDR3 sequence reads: CASSLPSQTLAGSLDEQFF. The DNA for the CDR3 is TGTGCCAGCTCACTCCCCTCCCAAACACTAGCGGGAAGTTTGGATGAGCAGTTCTTC.